This is a list of T cell receptor beta chains from one sample in a study of blood T cell repertoires in COVID-19. The table came from immunoSEQ multiplex PCR; TCRdb's copy has only in-frame clones and leaves some out. Among tens of thousands of clones listed, more than 75% were seen once. The sequenced material came from peripheral blood. These receptors came from a human donor in a cohort sampled during active COVID-19. CDR3s include the opening cysteine and the closing phenylalanine or tryptophan. D genes are given only for firm matches. Rows may omit the clone size; those that give it use once, few, many or a size class.

d_call j_call clone_size v_call cdr3_nt cdr3_aa
NA TRBJ1-3 NA TRBV15 TGTGCCACCAGCAGAGGGGAGGCGAACACCATATATTTT CATSRGEANTIYF
TRBD2 TRBJ2-1 few TRBV6-6 TGTGCCAGCAGCCTAGGACTAGTCTGGGGTGAGCAGTTCTTC CASSLGLVWGEQFF
NA TRBJ1-5 NA TRBV6-1 TGTGCCAGCAGTGACGCCCGGGGTCAGCCCCAGCATTTT CASSDARGQPQHF
NA TRBJ2-7 NA TRBV19 TGTGCCAGTACAGTTGGGCAGGGAGGCGAGCAGTACTTC CASTVGQGGEQYF
TRBD1 TRBJ2-5 NA TRBV5-1 TGCGCCAGCAGCTCAACAGGGGACCAAGAGACCCAGTACTTC CASSSTGDQETQYF
TRBD1 TRBJ2-7 NA TRBV2 TGTGCCAGCAGTGACCAGGGACAGGATTACGAGCAGTACTTC CASSDQGQDYEQYF
TRBD1 TRBJ1-5 NA TRBV18 TGTGCCAGCTCCCAGAGGACAGGGGACAGCAATCAGCCCCAGCATTTT CASSQRTGDSNQPQHF
NA TRBJ2-3 NA TRBV10-3 TGTGCCATCAGTGAGTCCCGGGATGGAGATACGCAGTATTTT CAISESRDGDTQYF
TRBD2 TRBJ2-5 NA TRBV25-1 TGTGCCAGCAGTGAATACGGAGGGCTAGCGGGAGAAGAGACCCAGTACTTC CASSEYGGLAGEETQYF
NA TRBJ2-7 NA TRBV5-6 TGTGCCAGCAGCCGGCCGATAGGAGCCTACGAGCAGTACTTC CASSRPIGAYEQYF
NA TRBJ2-1 NA TRBV11-3 TGTGCCAGCAGCTTATCAGGGGTACAGGGGAGGAACAATGAGCAGTTCTTC CASSLSGVQGRNNEQFF
TRBD2 TRBJ2-1 NA TRBV29-1 TGCAGCGTTCGAGGACTAGCGGGAGGGTACAATGAGCAGTTCTTC CSVRGLAGGYNEQFF
TRBD2 TRBJ2-1 NA TRBV6-5 TGTGCCAGCAGTTCCGGGACTAGCGGGAGTGGTGAGCAGTTCTTC CASSSGTSGSGEQFF
NA TRBJ2-1 NA TRBV7-2 TGTGCCAGCAGCCCCGGACAGTACTCCTACAATGAGCAGTTCTTC CASSPGQYSYNEQFF
NA TRBJ2-7 NA TRBV19 TGTGCCAGTAGTACGGCCTACGAGCAGTACTTC CASSTAYEQYF
NA TRBJ2-7 NA TRBV5-1 TGCGCCAGCAGCCCCGACAGTCCCACCTACGAGCAGTACTTC CASSPDSPTYEQYF
NA TRBJ2-1 NA TRBV14 TGTGCCAGCAGCCAAGGGCAGGGGTACAATGAGCAGTTCTTC CASSQGQGYNEQFF
NA TRBJ1-5 NA TRBV6-5 TGTGCCAGCAGCCTTGAGACCGAATTCGGGCAGCCCCAGCATTTT CASSLETEFGQPQHF
TRBD1 TRBJ1-3 NA TRBV5-1 TGCGCCAGCAGCTTATCCGGGACAGGGACCGGAAACACCATATATTTT CASSLSGTGTGNTIYF
NA TRBJ2-5 NA TRBV28 TGTGCCAGCAGTTTTGCAGGGGCCGAAGAGACCCAGTACTTC CASSFAGAEETQYF
TRBD1 TRBJ1-2 NA TRBV20-1 TGCAGTGCTACCGTGGACAGGGTAAACACCTTC CSATVDRVNTF
NA TRBJ2-1 NA TRBV5-8 TGTGCCAGCAACGGGAGATTCTCCTACAATGAGCAGTTCTTC CASNGRFSYNEQFF
NA TRBJ1-5 once TRBV6-2/TRBV6-3 TGTGCCAGCAGTCTCAGACAGGTTGGGGCCAATCAGCCCCAGCATTTT CASSLRQVGANQPQHF
NA TRBJ2-4 few TRBV5-1 TGCGCCAGCAGCGAGAACAGGGCCAAAAACATTCAGTACTTC CASSENRAKNIQYF
TRBD2 TRBJ2-7 NA TRBV7-2 TGTGCCAGCAGCTTACCCCTAGCGGGAGTTTTCGAGCAGTACTTC CASSLPLAGVFEQYF
NA TRBJ1-6 NA TRBV9 TGTGCCAGCAGCGTAGAACAGAACAATAATTCACCCCTCCACTTT CASSVEQNNNSPLHF
NA TRBJ2-3 NA TRBV7-3 TGTGCCAGCAGCTCACAGGCCACAGATACGCAGTATTTT CASSSQATDTQYF
NA TRBJ2-3 NA TRBV9 TGTGCCAGCAGCGTAGGCCCAGGGGGCACAGATACGCAGTATTTT CASSVGPGGTDTQYF
TRBD1 TRBJ1-2 NA TRBV28 TGTGCCAGCAGGGAAGGGTCGGGACAGCTTAACTATGGCTACACCTTC CASREGSGQLNYGYTF
NA TRBJ1-4 NA TRBV2 TGTGCCAGCAGTGAAGTGGGGCAAGGTGAAAAACTGTTTTTT CASSEVGQGEKLFF
NA TRBJ1-5 NA TRBV28 TGTGCCAGCAGGACCGGGGGGGGAGGATCCCTTAGGAATCAGCCCCAGCATTTT CASRTGGGGSLRNQPQHF
NA TRBJ2-1 few TRBV6-5 TGTGCCAGCAGGCCCCTCAGGGTAGATAAGCAGTTCTTC CASRPLRVDKQFF
NA TRBJ2-7 NA TRBV11-2 TGTGCCAGCCTAGACGGACAGTTCTACGAGCAGTACTTC CASLDGQFYEQYF
NA TRBJ2-7 NA TRBV3-1/TRBV3-2 TGTGCCAGCAGCTCTACTCGGGAGACCTACGAGCAGTACTTC CASSSTRETYEQYF
TRBD2 TRBJ2-5 NA TRBV5-4 TGTGCCAGCAGTCTAGGACTAGCGGGAAGTCGAGAGACCCAGTACTTC CASSLGLAGSRETQYF
TRBD1 TRBJ1-2 NA TRBV10-3 TGTGCCATCAGTGAGTGGAGGACAGGTACTAACTATGGCTACACCTTC CAISEWRTGTNYGYTF
NA TRBJ1-1 many TRBV6-2/TRBV6-3 TGTGCCAGCAGTTACGATTTGGACACCGGACGGCCAGCTTTCTTT CASSYDLDTGRPAFF
NA TRBJ2-1 once TRBV7-3 TGTACCAGCAGCTTAAGTAATAATGTTCGTGAGCAGTTCTTC CTSSLSNNVREQFF
NA TRBJ2-1 NA TRBV5-6 TGTGCCAGCATGCCGTTAGGGGGGGACCCGAATGAGCAGTTCTTC CASMPLGGDPNEQFF
TRBD1 TRBJ2-7 NA TRBV29-1 TGCAGCGTTGGGTACAGGGGCTACGAGCAGTACTTC CSVGYRGYEQYF
TRBD1 TRBJ1-1 NA TRBV13 TGTGCCAGCAGCTTAGTCGCCAGGGGGCTCAAGAACACTGAAGCTTTCTTT CASSLVARGLKNTEAFF
TRBD1 TRBJ2-6 NA TRBV18 TGTGCCAGCTCACCCGGGACAGGGGAGGTCAACGTCCTGACTTTC CASSPGTGEVNVLTF
TRBD1 TRBJ1-4 NA TRBV3-1/TRBV3-2 TGTGCCAGCAGCCAGTCGGGACAGGGTCTCGAAAAACTGTTTTTT CASSQSGQGLEKLFF
TRBD2 TRBJ2-4 NA TRBV11-2 TGTGCCAGCAGCTTAGATCGGCTAGCGGGAGTTAAAAACATTCAGTACTTC CASSLDRLAGVKNIQYF
NA TRBJ2-3 NA TRBV23-1 TGCGCCAGCAGTCCTACGCAGGACTGCCGGATCGCAGATACGCAGTATTTT CASSPTQDCRIADTQYF
NA TRBJ2-5 NA TRBV15 TGTGCCACCAGCAGGGCCCGGGGGTACCAAGAGACCCAGTACTTC CATSRARGYQETQYF
TRBD2 TRBJ2-7 NA TRBV20-1 TGCAGTGCTAGTGGTAGCGGGAGCTACGAGCAGTACTTC CSASGSGSYEQYF
TRBD2 TRBJ2-7 NA TRBV2 TGTGCCAGTCTCCCCGGGATCGCGGGGGCCTACGAGCAGTACTTC CASLPGIAGAYEQYF
TRBD2 TRBJ2-7 once TRBV4-1 TGCGCCAGCAGCCTTACCGGGACTAGCGACGCCTACGAGCAGTACTTC CASSLTGTSDAYEQYF
TRBD1 TRBJ2-7 NA TRBV15 TGTGCCACCAGCAGACGACAGGGGATGGGCGAGCAGTACTTC CATSRRQGMGEQYF
TRBD1 TRBJ1-5 NA TRBV19 TGTGCCAGTAGTATCAACAGGGGTAGGAATCAGCCCCAGCATTTT CASSINRGRNQPQHF
TRBD2 TRBJ2-1 NA TRBV9 TGTGCCAGCAGCGTTTCCCAGGATAGCGGGAGGACTGAGCAGTTCTTC CASSVSQDSGRTEQFF
NA TRBJ1-3 NA TRBV28 TGTGCCAGCAGTCCCTGGACAGTTTCCTCTGGAAACACCATATATTTT CASSPWTVSSGNTIYF